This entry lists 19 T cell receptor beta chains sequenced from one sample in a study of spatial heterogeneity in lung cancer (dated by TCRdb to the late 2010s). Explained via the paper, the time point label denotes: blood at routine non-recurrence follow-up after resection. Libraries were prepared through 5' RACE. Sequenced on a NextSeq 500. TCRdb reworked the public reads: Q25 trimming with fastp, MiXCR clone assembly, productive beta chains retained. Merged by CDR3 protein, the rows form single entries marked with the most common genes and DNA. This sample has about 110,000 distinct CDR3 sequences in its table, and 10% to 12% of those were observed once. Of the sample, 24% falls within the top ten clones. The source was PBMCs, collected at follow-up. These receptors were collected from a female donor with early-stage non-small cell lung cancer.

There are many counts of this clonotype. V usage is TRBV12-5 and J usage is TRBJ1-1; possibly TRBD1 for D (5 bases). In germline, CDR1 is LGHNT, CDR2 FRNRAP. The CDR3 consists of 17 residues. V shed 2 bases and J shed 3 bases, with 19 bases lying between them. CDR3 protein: CASGLPRSAGRDTEAFF. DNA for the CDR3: TGTGCTAGTGGTTTGCCTAGATCCGCGGGGCGAGACACTGAAGCTTTCTTT. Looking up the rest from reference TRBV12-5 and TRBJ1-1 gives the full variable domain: DARVTQTPRHKVTEMGQEVTMRCQPILGHNTVFWYRQTMMQGLELLAYFRNRAPLDDSGMPKDRFSAEMPDATLATLKIQPSEPRDSAVYFCASGLPRSAGRDTEAFFGQGTRLTVV.

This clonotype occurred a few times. The CDR3 DNA sequence: TGCAGCGTGCATGGGCGGTATATGAACACTGAAGCTTTCTTT. Residues: CSVHGRYMNTEAFF. The J gene is TRBJ1-1, the V gene TRBV29-1; D is ambiguous. The V gene lost 6 bases and the J gene lost 0 bases, with 14 bases spanning the gap. Per germline, CDR1 SQVTM and CDR2 ANQGSEA. The CDR3 has 14 amino acids.

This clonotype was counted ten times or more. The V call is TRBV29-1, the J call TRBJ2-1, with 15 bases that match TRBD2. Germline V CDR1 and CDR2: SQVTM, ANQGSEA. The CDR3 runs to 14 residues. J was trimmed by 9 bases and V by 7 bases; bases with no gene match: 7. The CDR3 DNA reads TGCAGCGCCCGGACTAGCGGGAGGGCCCGTGAGCAGTTCTTC. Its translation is CSARTSGRAREQFF.

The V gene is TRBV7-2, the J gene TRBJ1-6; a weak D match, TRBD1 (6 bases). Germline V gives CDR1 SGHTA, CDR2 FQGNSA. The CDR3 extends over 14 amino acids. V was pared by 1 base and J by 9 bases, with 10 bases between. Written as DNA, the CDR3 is TGTGCCAGCAGCTTAGTTGGGGGCCTTTCACCCCTCCACTTT. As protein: CASSLVGGLSPLHF.

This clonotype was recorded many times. The CDR3 is CSAAGLFNQPQHF. The CDR3 DNA follows: TGCAGTGCCGCAGGGTTGTTCAATCAGCCCCAGCATTTT. The genes are TRBV20-1 and TRBJ1-5, with D perhaps matching TRBD1 (5 bases). Germline values: CDR1 DFQATT, CDR2 SNEGSKA (reference sequence). The CDR3 contains 13 residues. Between the trimmed V and J ends, which lost 6 bases and 3 bases, there was a span of 12 bases.

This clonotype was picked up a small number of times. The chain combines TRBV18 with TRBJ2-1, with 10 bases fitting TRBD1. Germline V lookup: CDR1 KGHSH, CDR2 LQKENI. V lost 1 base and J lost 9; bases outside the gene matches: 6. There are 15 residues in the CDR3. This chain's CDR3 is CASSPQGQGLGEQFF. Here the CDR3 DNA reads TGTGCCAGCTCACCACAGGGACAGGGGTTAGGTGAGCAGTTCTTC.

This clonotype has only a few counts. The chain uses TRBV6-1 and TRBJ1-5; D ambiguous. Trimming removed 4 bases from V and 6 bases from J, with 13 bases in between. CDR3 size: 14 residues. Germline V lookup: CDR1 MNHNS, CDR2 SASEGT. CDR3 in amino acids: CASSGHKGGQPQHF. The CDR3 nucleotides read TGTGCCAGCAGTGGTCACAAAGGCGGTCAGCCCCAGCATTTT.

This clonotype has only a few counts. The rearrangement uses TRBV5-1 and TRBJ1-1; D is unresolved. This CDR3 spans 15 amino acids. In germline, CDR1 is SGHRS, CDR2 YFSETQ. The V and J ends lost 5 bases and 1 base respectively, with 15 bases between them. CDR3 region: CASRSSGVANTEAFF. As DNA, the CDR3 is TGCGCCAGCAGGTCTTCCGGGGTGGCGAACACTGAAGCTTTCTTT.

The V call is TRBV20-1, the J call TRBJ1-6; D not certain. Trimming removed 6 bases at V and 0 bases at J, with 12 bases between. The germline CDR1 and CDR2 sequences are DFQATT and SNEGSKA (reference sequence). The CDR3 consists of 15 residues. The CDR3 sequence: CSARSVGSYNSPLHF. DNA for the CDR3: TGCAGTGCCAGGTCCGTGGGCTCCTATAATTCACCCCTCCACTTT.

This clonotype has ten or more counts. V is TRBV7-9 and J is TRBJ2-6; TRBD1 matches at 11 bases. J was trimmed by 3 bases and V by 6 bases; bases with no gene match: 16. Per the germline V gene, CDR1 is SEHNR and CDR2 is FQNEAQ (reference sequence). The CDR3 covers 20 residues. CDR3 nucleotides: TGTGCCAGCAGTCATATAAGGTTCGGACAGGGGGCGCATGGGGCCAACGTCCTGACTTTC. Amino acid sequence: CASSHIRFGQGAHGANVLTF.

The CDR3 region has the DNA TGTGCCAGCAGCGTAGCGGGGGCTGGAAACACCATATATTTT. Its translation: CASSVAGAGNTIYF. The chain carries TRBV9 and TRBJ1-3, with TRBD1 as a possible D gene (5 bases). This CDR3 spans 14 amino acids. The germline gives CDR1 SGDLS, CDR2 YYNGEE. With 0 bases removed from V and 2 bases from J, the gap between germline ends came to 6 bases. The full variable domain, rest sourced from reference TRBV9 and TRBJ1-3, is DSGVTQTPKHLITATGQRVTLRCSPRSGDLSVYWYQQSLDQGLQFLIQYYNGEERAKGNILERFSAQQFPDLHSELNLSSLELGDSALYFCASSVAGAGNTIYFGEGSWLTVV.

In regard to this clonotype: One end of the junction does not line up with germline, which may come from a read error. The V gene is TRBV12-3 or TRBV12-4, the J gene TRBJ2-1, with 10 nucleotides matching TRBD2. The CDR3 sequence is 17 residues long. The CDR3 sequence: CASGLVYSGRVRDEQFF. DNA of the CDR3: TGTGCCAGCGGTTTAGTTTACAGCGGGAGGGTAAGGGATGAGCAGTTCTTC.

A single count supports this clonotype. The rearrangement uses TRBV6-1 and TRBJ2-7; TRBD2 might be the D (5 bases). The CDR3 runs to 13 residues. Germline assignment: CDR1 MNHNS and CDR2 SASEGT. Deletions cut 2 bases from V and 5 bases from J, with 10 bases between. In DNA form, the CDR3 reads TGTGCCAGCAGTGAAAGGCGGGTTCACGAGCAGTACGTC. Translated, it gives CASSERRVHEQYV.

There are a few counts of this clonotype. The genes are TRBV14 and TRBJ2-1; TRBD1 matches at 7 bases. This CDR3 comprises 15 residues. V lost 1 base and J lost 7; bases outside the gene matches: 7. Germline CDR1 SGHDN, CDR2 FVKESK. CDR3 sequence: CASSQGQGRKNEQFF. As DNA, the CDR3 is TGTGCCAGCAGCCAAGGACAGGGCCGCAAGAATGAGCAGTTCTTC.

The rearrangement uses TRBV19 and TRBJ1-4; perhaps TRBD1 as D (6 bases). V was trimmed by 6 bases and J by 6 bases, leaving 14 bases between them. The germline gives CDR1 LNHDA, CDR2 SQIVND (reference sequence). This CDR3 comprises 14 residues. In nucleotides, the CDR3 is TGTGCCAGTAGGAAGGTCTCAGGGGATGAAAAACTGTTTTTT. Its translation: CASRKVSGDEKLFF.

The CDR3 loop reads CSVDRVGGTDTQYF. CDR3 sequence (DNA): TGCAGCGTCGACAGGGTAGGGGGCACAGATACGCAGTATTTT. V usage is TRBV29-1 and J usage is TRBJ2-3, with TRBD1 matching 7 bases. Per the germline V gene, CDR1 is SQVTM and CDR2 is ANQGSEA. The length of the CDR3 is 14 residues. The V and J ends lost 6 bases and 1 base, in that order; junction bases with no gene match: 7.

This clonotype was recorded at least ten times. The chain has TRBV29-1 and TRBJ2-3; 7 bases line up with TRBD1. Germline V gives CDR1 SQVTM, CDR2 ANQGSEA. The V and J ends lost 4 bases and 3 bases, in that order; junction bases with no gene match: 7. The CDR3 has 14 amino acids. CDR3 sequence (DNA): TGCAGCGTTGCCGAGGACAGGTATACAGATACGCAGTATTTT. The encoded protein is CSVAEDRYTDTQYF.

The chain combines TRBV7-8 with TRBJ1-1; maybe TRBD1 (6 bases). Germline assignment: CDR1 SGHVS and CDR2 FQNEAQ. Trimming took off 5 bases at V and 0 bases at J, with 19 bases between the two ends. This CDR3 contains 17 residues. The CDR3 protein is CASSPHNSHRVNTEAFF. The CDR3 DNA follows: TGTGCCAGCAGCCCCCACAACTCGCACAGGGTGAACACTGAAGCTTTCTTT. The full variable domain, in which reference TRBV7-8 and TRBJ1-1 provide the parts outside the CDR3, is GAGVSQSPRYKVAKRGQDVALRCDPISGHVSLFWYQQALGQGPEFLTYFQNEAQLDKSGLPSDRFFAERPEGSVSTLKIQRTQQEDSAVYLCASSPHNSHRVNTEAFFGQGTRLTVV.

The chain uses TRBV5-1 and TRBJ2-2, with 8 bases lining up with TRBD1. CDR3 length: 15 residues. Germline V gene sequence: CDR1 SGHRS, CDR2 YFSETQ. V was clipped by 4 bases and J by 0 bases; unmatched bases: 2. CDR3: CASSTGQANTGELFF. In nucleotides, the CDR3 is TGCGCCAGCAGCACGGGACAGGCGAACACCGGGGAGCTGTTTTTT.